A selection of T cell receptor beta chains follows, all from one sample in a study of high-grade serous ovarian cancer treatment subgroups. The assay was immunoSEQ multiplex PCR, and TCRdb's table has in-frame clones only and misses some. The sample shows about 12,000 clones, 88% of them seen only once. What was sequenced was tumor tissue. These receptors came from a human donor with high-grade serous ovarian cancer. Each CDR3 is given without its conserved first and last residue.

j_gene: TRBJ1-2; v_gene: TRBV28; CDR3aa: ATQGQRANYGYT
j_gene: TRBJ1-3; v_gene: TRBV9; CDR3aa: ASSPSRVSGNTIY
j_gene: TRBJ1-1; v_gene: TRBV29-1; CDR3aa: SGGTGLNTEAF
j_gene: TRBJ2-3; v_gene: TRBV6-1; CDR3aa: ASNQPTTLADTQY
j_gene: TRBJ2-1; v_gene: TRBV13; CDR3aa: ASSSRQGLWNEQF
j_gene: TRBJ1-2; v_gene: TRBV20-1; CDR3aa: SARGSGGYT
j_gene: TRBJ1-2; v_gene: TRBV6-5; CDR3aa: ASRGGGGGYT
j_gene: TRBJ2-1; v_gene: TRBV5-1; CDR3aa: ASSIQSSYNEQF
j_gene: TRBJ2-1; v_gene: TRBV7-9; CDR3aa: ASSFGTGDEQF
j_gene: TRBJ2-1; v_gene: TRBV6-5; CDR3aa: ASRETGRLYNEQF
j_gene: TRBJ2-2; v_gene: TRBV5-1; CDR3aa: ASSSGTANTGELF
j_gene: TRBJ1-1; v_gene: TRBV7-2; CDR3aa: ASSLRAETNTEAF
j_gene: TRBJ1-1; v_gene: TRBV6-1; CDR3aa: ASSPRDRGAEAF
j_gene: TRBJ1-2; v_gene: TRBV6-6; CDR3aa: ASSYSPGVGYT
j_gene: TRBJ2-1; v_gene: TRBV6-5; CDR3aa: ASSPRSSYNEQF
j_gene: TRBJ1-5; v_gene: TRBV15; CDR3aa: ATSSSNQPQH
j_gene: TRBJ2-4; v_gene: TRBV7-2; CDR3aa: ASSSIKNIQY
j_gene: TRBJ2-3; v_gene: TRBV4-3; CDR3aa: ASSQGFGVGVTDTQY
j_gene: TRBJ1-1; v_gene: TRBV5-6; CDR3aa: ASSSRGWNTEAF
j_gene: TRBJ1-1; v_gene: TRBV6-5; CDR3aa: ASSLDRGNTEAF
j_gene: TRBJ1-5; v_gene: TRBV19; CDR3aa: ASSPPGQGALQPQH
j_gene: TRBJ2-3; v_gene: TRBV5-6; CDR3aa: ASTATPGGGTDTQY
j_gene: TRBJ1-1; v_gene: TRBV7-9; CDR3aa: AIYRKGRNTEAF
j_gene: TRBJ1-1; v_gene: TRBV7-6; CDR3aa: ASSLGESTEAF
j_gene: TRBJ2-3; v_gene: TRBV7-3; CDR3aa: ASSFSGGELFNTDTQY
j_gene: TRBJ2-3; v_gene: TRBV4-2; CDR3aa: ASSTGTDGADTQY
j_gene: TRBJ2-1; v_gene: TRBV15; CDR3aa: ATSRGLTGTYNEQF
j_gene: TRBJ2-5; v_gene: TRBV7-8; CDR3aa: AGSPSRGQNQETQY
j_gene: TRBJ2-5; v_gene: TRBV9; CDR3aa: ASSVSINLAGGQETQY
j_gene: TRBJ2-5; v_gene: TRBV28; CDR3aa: ASSLGETREETQY
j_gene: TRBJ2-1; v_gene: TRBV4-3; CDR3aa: ASSQELAGVSHNEQF
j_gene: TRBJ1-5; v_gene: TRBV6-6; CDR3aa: ASSLQGAQPQH
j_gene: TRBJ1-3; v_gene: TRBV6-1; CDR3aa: ASSSGTTAGNTIY
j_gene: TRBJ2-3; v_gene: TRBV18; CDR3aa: ASSPTAPGTGQGRTDTQY
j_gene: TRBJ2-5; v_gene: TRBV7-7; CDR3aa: ASSLGVRGGRETQY
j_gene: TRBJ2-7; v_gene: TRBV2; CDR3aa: ASRGLGLYEQY
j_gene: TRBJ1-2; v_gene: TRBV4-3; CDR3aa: ASSQGWTGVGYT
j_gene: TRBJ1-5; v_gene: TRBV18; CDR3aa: ASSQLAQGGNQPQH
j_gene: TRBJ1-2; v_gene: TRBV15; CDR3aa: ATSGSTGSYGYT
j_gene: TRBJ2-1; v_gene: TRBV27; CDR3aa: ASRRTSGSGEQF
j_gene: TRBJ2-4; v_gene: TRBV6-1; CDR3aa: ASRLQGGKNIQY
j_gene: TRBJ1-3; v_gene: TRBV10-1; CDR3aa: ASSERLDSGNTIY
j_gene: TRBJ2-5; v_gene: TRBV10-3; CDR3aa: AIRGLAGETQY
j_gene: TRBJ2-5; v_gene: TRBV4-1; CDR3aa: ASSQTGRGIETQY
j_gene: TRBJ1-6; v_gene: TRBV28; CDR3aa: ASSPGQRSPLH
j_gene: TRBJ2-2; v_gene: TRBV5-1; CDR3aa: ASRDHRGNTGELF
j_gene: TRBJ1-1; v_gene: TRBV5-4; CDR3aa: AIPTVRGAF
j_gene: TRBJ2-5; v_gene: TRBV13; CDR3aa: ASSSRSDGLTQY
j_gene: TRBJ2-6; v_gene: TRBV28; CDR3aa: ASSIHSGANVLT
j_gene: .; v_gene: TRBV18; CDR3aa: ASRGVDSYEQY
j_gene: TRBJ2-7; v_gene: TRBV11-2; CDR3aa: ASSLQGIAQY
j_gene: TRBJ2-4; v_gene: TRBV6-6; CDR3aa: ASSSSLAKNIQY
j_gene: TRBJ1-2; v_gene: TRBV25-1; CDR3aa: ASSSAGGGYGYT
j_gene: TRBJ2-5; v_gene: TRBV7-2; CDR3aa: ASSSKGVETQY
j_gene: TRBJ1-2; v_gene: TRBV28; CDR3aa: ASSLGAGGFNYGYT